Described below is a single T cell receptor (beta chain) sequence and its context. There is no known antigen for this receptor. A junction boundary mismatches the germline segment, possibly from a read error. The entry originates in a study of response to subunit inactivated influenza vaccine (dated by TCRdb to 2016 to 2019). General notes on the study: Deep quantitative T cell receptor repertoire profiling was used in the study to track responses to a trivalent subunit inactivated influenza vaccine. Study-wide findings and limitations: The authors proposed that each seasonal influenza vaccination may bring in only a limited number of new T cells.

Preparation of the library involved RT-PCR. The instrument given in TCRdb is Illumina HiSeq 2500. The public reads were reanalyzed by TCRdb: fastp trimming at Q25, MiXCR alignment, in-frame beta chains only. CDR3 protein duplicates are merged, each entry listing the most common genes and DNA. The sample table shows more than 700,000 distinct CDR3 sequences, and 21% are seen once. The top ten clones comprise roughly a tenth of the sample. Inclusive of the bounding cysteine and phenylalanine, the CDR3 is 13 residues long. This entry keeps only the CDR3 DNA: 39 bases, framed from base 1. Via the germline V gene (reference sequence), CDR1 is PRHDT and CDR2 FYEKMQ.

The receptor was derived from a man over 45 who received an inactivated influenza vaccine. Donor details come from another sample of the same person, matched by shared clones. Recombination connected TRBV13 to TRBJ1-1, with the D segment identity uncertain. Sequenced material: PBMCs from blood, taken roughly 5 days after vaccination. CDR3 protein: CAISPRLLTEAFF. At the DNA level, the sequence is TGTGCCATCAGCCCCCGGCTCCTCACTGAAGCTTTCTTT.